This T cell receptor (beta chain) was profiled in a study of blood T cell repertoires in COVID-19. About the study: In each case, the material was cDNA or gDNA derived from T cells, B-cell-depleted T cells, or PBMCs.

The V and J ends lost 8 bases and 3 bases respectively, with 19 bases between them. This CDR3 contains 15 residues. Germline V gene data show CDR1 as MNHEY and CDR2 as SVGAGI. Sequencing used immunoSEQ multiplex PCR; TCRdb keeps in-frame clones, though not all of them. The sample consists of 150,000 to 200,000 clones, just over 85% of them appearing once. The sample comprised peripheral blood. The chain combines TRBV6-5 with TRBJ1-1, with D tentatively TRBD1 (5 bases). The TCR sequence derives from a man between 45 and 60 years old with active or convalescent COVID-19. This chain's CDR3 is CASGEQALGDTEAFF. DNA of the CDR3: TGTGCCAGCGGAGAACAGGCCCTTGGGGACACTGAAGCTTTCTTT.